This TCR beta chain was identified in a study of T cell responses to AZD1222 COVID-19 vaccine. Study-level findings and limits: Most donors were white British, females outnumbered males, and clonal diversity was possibly underestimated.

Pooling of second doses given at about 4 or about 12 weeks was done. TCRdb's copy holds only in-frame clones and misses some; the assay was immunoSEQ multiplex PCR. The data show approximately 190,000 clones, 90% to 95% seen once. Germline V lookup: CDR1 SGHTS, CDR2 YDEGEE. The V and J ends lost 7 bases and 2 bases respectively, with 16 bases between them. The length of the CDR3 is 14 residues. This clone has a single count. What it recognizes is unknown. The sequence came from an adult who received the AZD1222 COVID-19 vaccine. The genes are TRBV5-8 and TRBJ2-7; a weak D match, TRBD2 (5 bases). The sample consisted of peripheral blood, taken 28 days after the second AZD1222 dose. The CDR3 nucleotides are TGTGCCAGCTGCCCCCGGGGTGTTCCCTACGAGCAGTACTTC. Protein: CASCPRGVPYEQYF.